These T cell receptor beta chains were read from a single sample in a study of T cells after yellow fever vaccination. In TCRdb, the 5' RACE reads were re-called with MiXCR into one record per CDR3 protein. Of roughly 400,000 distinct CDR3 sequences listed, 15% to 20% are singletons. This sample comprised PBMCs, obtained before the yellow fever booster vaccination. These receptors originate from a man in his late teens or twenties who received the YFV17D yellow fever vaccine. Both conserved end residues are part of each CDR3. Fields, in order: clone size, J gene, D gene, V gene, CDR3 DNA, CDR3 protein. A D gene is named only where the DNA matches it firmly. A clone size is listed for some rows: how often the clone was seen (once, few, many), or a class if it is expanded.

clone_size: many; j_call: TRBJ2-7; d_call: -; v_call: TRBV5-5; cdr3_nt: TGTGCCAGCAGCTTGGAACAGCACTCCTACGAGCAGTACTTC; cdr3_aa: CASSLEQHSYEQYF
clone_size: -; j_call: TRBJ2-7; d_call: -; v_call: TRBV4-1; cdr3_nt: TGCGCCAGCAGCCAAGTTGGCGGCTACGAGCAGTACTTC; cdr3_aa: CASSQVGGYEQYF
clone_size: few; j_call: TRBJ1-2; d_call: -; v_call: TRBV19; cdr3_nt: TGTGCCAGTAGTCTCCAAATGCAGGGACACGGCTACACCTTC; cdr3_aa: CASSLQMQGHGYTF
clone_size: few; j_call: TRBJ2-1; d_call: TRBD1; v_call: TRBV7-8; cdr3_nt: TGTGCCAGCAGCCCCTTGACCGGGACAGGGAAACTGAATGAGCAGTTCTTC; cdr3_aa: CASSPLTGTGKLNEQFF
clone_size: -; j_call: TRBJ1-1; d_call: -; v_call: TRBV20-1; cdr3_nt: TGCAGTGCTAGTCGGCAGACAGTGAACACTGAAGCTTTCTTT; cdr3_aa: CSASRQTVNTEAFF
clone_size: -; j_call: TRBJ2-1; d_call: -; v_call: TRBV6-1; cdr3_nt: TGTGCCAGCATTCCTGCGAGGGGCCAGGGGGGTTCTGAGCAGTTCTTC; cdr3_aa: CASIPARGQGGSEQFF
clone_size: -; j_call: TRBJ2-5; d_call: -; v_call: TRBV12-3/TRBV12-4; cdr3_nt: TGTGCCAGCAGTTTTTTTGAGGGTCAAGAGACCCAGTACTTC; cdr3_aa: CASSFFEGQETQYF
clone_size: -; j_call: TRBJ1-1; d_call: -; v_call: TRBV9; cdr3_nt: TGTGCCAGCAGCGTACTAATGAACACTGAAGCTTTCTTT; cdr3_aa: CASSVLMNTEAFF
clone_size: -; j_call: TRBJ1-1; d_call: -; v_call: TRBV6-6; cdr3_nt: TGTGCCAGCAGTTTTACCGCAGGGGTAGGGACGAACACTGAAGCTTTCTTT; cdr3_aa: CASSFTAGVGTNTEAFF
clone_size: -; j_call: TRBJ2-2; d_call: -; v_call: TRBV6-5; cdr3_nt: TGTGCCAGCAGTTCCGAACCCTGGACCGGGACCGGGGAGCTGTTTTTT; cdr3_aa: CASSSEPWTGTGELFF